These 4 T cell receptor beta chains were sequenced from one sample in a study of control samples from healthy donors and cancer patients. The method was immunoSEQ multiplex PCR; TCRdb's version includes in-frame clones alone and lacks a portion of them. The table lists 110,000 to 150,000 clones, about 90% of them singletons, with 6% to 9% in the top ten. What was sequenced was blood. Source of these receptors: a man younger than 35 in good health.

In DNA, the CDR3 is TGTGCCAGCAGCCCCTACGGGGGGGCAGATACGCAGTATTTT. It yields the protein CASSPYGGADTQYF. This sequence joins TRBV3-1 (or the pseudogene TRBV3-2) and TRBJ2-3, with 8 bases fitting TRBD2. Looked up from germline, CDR1 is LGHDT and CDR2 is YNNKEL (reference sequence). Trimming cost V 4 bases and J 4 bases; bases outside gene matches: 4. The CDR3 sequence is 14 residues long.

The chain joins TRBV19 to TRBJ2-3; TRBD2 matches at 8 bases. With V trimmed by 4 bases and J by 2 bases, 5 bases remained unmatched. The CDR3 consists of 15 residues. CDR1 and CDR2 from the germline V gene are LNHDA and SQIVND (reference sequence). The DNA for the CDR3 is TGTGCCAGTAGTAGCACTAGCGGATACACAGATACGCAGTATTTT. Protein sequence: CASSSTSGYTDTQYF.

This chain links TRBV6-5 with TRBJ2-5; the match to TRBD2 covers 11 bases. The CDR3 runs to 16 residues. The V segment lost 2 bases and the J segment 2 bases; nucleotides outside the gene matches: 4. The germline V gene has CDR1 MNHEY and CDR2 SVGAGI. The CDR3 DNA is TGTGCCAGCAGTTACGGACTAGCGGGCGGACAAGAGACCCAGTACTTC. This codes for CASSYGLAGGQETQYF.

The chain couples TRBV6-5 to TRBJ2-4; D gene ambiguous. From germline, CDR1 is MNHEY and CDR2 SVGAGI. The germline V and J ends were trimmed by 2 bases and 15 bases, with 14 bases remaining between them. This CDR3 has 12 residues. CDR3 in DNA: TGTGCCAGCAGTTACAGTGACTCTGGGCCGTACTTC. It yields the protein CASSYSDSGPYF.